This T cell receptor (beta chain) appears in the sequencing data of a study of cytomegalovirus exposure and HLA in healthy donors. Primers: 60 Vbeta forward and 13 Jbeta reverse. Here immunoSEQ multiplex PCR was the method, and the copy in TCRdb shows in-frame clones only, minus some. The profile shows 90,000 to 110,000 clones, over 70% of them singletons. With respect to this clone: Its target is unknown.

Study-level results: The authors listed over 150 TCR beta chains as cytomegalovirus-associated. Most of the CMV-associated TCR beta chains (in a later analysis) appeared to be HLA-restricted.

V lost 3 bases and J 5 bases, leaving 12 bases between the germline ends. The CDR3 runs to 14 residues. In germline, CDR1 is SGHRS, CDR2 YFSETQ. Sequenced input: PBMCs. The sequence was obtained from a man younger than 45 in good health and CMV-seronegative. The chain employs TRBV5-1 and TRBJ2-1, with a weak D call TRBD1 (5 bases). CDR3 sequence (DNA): TGCGCCAGCAGCTCCCAGGGTATGAACAATGAGCAGTTCTTC. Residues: CASSSQGMNNEQFF.